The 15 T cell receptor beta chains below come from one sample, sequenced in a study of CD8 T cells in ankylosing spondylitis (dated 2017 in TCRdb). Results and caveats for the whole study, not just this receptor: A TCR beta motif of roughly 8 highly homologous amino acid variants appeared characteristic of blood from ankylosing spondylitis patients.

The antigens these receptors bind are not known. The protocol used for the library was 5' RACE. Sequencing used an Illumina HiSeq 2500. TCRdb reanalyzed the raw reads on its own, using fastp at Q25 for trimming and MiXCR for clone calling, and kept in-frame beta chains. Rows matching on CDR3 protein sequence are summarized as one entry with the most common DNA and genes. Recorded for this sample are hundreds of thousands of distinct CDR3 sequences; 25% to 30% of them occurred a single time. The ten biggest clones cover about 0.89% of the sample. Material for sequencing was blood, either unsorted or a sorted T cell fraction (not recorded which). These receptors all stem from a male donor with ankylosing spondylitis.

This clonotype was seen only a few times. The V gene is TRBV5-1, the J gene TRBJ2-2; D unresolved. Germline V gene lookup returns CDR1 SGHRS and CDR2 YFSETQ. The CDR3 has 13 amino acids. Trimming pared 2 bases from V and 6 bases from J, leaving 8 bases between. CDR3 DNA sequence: TGCGCCAGCAGCTTTCGGGCTGCCGGGGAGCTGTTTTTT. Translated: CASSFRAAGELFF. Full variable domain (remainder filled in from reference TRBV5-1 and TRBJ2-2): KAGVTQTPRYLIKTRGQQVTLSCSPISGHRSVSWYQQTPGQGLQFLFEYFSETQRNKGNFPGRFSGRQFSNSRSEMNVSTLELGDSALYLCASSFRAAGELFFGEGSRLTVL.

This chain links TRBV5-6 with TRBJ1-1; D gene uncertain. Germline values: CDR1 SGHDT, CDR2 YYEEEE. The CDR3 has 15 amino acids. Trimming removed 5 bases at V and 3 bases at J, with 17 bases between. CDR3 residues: CASSWRLDYDTEAFF. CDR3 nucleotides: TGTGCCAGCAGTTGGAGGTTGGACTACGACACTGAAGCTTTCTTT.

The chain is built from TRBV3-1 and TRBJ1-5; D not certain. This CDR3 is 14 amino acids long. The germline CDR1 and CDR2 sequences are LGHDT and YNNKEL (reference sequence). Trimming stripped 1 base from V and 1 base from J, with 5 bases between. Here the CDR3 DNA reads TGTGCCAGCAGCCAAGGACAAAGCAATCAGCCCCAGCATTTT. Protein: CASSQGQSNQPQHF.

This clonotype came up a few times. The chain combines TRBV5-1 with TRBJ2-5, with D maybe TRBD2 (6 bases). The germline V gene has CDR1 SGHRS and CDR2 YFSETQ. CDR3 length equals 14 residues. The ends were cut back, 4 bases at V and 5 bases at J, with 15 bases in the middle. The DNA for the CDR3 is TGCGCCAGCAGCGACGGGAGTATGAGGGAGACCCAGTACTTC. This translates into CASSDGSMRETQYF.

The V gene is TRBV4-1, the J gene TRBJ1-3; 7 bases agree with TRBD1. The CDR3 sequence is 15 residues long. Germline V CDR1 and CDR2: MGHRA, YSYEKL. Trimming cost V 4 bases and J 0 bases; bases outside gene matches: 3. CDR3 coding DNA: TGCGCCAGCAGCCCACGACAGGGCTCTGGAAACACCATATATTTT. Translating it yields CASSPRQGSGNTIYF.

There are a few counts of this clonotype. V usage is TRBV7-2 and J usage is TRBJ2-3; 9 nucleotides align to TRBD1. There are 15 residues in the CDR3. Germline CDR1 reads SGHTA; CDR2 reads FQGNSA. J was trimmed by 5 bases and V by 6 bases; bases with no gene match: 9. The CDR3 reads CASSPGTGLQDTQYF. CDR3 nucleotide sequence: TGTGCCAGCAGTCCCGGGACAGGGTTGCAAGATACGCAGTATTTT.

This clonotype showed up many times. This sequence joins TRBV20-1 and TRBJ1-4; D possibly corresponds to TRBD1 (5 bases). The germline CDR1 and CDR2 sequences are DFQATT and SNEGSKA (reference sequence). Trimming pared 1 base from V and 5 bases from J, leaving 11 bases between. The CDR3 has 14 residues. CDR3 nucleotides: TGCAGTGCTAGAGGGGCAGGGAGGAATGAAAAACTGTTTTTT. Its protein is CSARGAGRNEKLFF.

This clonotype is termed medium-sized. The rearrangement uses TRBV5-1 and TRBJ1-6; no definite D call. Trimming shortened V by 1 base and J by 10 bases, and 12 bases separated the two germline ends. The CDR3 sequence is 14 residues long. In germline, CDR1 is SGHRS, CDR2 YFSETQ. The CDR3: CASSLSTTESPLHF. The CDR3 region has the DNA TGCGCCAGCAGCTTGAGTACCACGGAGTCACCCCTCCACTTT.

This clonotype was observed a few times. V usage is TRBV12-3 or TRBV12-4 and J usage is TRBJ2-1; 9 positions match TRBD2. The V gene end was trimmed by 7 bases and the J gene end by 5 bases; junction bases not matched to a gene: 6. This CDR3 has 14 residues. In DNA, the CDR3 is TGTGCCAGCACCTTAGCGGGAGAGGACAATGAGCAGTTCTTC. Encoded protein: CASTLAGEDNEQFF.

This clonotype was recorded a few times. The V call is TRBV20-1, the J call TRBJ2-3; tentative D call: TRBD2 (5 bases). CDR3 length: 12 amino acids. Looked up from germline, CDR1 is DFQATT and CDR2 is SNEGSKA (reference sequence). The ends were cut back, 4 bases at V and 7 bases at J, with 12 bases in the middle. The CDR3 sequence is CSAKLTGNTQYF. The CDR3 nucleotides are TGCAGTGCTAAACTGACGGGGAATACGCAGTATTTT.

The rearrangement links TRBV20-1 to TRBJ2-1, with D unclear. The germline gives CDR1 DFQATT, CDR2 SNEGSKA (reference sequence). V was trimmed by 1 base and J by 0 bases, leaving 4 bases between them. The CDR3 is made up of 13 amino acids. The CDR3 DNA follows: TGCAGTGCTAGAGGGTACTCCTACAATGAGCAGTTCTTC. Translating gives CSARGYSYNEQFF.

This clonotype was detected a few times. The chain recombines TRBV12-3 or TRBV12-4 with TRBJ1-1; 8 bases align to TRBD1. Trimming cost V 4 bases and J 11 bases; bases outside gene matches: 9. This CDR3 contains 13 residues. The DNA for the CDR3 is TGTGCCAGCAGTTATCAGGGGGCCACCGAGGCTTTCTTT. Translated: CASSYQGATEAFF.

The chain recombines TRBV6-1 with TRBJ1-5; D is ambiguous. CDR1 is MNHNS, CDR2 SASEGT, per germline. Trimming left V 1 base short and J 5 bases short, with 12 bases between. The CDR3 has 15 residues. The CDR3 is CASSEDSDRYQPQHF. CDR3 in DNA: TGTGCCAGCAGTGAAGACTCTGACCGTTATCAGCCCCAGCATTTT.

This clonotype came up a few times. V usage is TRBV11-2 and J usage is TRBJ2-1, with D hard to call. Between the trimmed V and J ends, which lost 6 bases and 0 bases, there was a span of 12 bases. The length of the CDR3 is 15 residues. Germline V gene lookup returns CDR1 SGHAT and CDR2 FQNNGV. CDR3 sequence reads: CASRHVRSSYNEQFF. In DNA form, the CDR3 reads TGTGCCAGCAGACACGTAAGGAGCTCCTACAATGAGCAGTTCTTC.

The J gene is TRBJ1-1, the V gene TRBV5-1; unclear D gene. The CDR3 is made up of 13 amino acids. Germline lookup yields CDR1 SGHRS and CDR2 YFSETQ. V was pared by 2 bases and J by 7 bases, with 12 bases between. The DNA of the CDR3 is TGCGCCAGCAGCTTTCGCGGAGACGGTGAAGCTTTCTTT. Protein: CASSFRGDGEAFF.